A selection of T cell receptor beta chains follows, all from one sample in a study of blood T cells in healthy people across ages. MiXCR, run by TCRdb on the 5' RACE reads, gives a single entry per CDR3 protein. The sample records more than 750,000 distinct CDR3 sequences, about 29% being singletons. The same sample was also used in a study of T cells of mothers and their children.

Material: blood. These receptors all come from a woman in her thirties or forties in good health. Each CDR3 is given with its conserved first and last residue. Each record gives: clone size, D gene, V gene, J gene, CDR3 length, CDR3 protein, CDR3 DNA. A D gene is named only where the DNA matches it firmly. The size of a clone is reported for some rows only, either as once, few or many, or as a class for expanded clones.

>NA|NA|TRBV12-3/TRBV12-4|TRBJ2-3|14
CASSPRVTADTQYF
TGTGCCAGCAGTCCCAGAGTGACCGCAGATACGCAGTATTTT
>many|NA|TRBV4-1|TRBJ2-7|14
CASSPQGFSYEQYF
TGCGCCAGCAGCCCCCAGGGGTTCTCCTACGAGCAGTACTTC
>NA|NA|TRBV29-1|TRBJ1-1|13
CSVGDQRLSEAFF
TGCAGCGTTGGGGACCAAAGGCTCTCTGAAGCTTTCTTT
>NA|NA|TRBV29-1|TRBJ1-1|10
CSVQFMEAFF
TGCAGCGTACAGTTTATGGAAGCTTTCTTT
>NA|TRBD2|TRBV11-2|TRBJ2-7|16
CASSFLAGLSSYEQYF
TGTGCCAGCAGCTTCCTAGCGGGTCTGAGCTCCTACGAGCAGTACTTC
>many|NA|TRBV27|TRBJ2-6|16
CASSLSATLFANVLTF
TGTGCCAGCAGTTTATCGGCCACCCTTTTCGCCAACGTCCTGACTTTC
>NA|TRBD1|TRBV28|TRBJ1-1|16
CASSLWSGGGGTEAFF
TGTGCCAGCAGTTTATGGTCAGGGGGCGGGGGCACTGAAGCTTTCTTT
>NA|TRBD1|TRBV7-2|TRBJ1-1|14
CASSRQTGGTEAFF
TGTGCCAGCAGCCGTCAAACAGGGGGCACTGAAGCTTTCTTT
>few|NA|TRBV20-1|TRBJ1-1|11
CSARVQVEAFF
TGCAGTGCTAGGGTACAGGTTGAAGCTTTCTTT
>few|TRBD2|TRBV2|TRBJ2-5|16
CASRKQAGGQQETQYF
TGTGCCAGCAGGAAACAAGCGGGGGGGCAACAAGAGACCCAGTACTTC
>few|NA|TRBV27|TRBJ1-6|14
CASSLWGEDSPLHF
TGTGCCAGCAGTTTATGGGGGGAAGATTCACCCCTCCACTTT
>many|TRBD1|TRBV5-1|TRBJ1-2|15
CASSPDPDRGGGYTF
TGCGCCAGCAGCCCCGACCCCGACAGGGGAGGTGGCTACACCTTC
>few|NA|TRBV7-8|TRBJ2-3|16
CASSLGSGPKSDTQYF
TGTGCCAGCAGCTTAGGGAGCGGTCCCAAGTCAGATACGCAGTATTTT
>few|NA|TRBV5-5|TRBJ1-6|13
CASSWEGNSPLHF
TGTGCCAGCAGTTGGGAGGGTAATTCACCCCTCCACTTT
>few|TRBD2|TRBV28|TRBJ2-5|14
CASSWGLAWETQYF
TGTGCCAGCAGTTGGGGACTAGCCTGGGAGACCCAGTACTTC